Presented here are 22 T cell receptor beta chains from one specimen sequenced in a study of blood T cell repertoires in COVID-19. Using immunoSEQ multiplex PCR, the repertoire was profiled, and TCRdb retains in-frame clones only, with some absent. The sample includes roughly 130,000 clones, roughly 80% seen only once; the top ten take roughly 3%. Sequenced material: peripheral blood. Receptors originate from a woman over 75 with acute or convalescent COVID-19.

This CDR3 is CASSLEGEETQYF. The CDR3 DNA reads TGTGCCAGCAGCTTGGAGGGGGAAGAGACCCAGTACTTC. V and J are TRBV5-5 and TRBJ2-5; the D gene is possibly TRBD1 (6 bases). The CDR3 consists of 13 residues. CDR1 and CDR2 (germline): SGHKS, YYEKEE (reference sequence). Trimming shortened V by 0 bases and J by 3 bases, and 6 bases separated the two germline ends.

J is TRBJ1-5 and V is TRBV7-8; possible D gene TRBD1, 5 bases. Between the trimmed V and J ends, which lost 5 bases and 1 base, there was a span of 9 bases. From germline, CDR1 is SGHVS and CDR2 FQNEAQ. This CDR3 region has 14 residues. The CDR3 region is CASSRDRSNQPQHF. DNA for the CDR3: TGTGCCAGCAGCCGAGACAGAAGCAATCAGCCCCAGCATTTT. Full variable domain (missing parts from reference TRBV7-8 and TRBJ1-5): GAGVSQSPRYKVAKRGQDVALRCDPISGHVSLFWYQQALGQGPEFLTYFQNEAQLDKSGLPSDRFFAERPEGSVSTLKIQRTQQEDSAVYLCASSRDRSNQPQHFGDGTRLSIL.

This clone was observed once. This CDR3 is CASSLRDFRYGYTF. Written as DNA, the CDR3 is TGCGCCAGCAGCTTGCGGGATTTTCGCTATGGCTACACCTTC. The gene calls are TRBV5-1 and TRBJ1-2, with D uncertain. The germline V gene has CDR1 SGHRS and CDR2 YFSETQ. V was clipped by 1 base and J by 4 bases, with 11 bases between them. The CDR3 has 14 residues.

J is TRBJ1-2 and V is TRBV20-1, with D possibly matching TRBD1 (5 bases). V dropped 3 bases and J dropped 6 bases, with 20 bases sitting between them. This CDR3 region has 15 residues. Germline CDR1 is DFQATT and CDR2 is SNEGSKA (reference sequence). This CDR3 reads CSASVSRQGPDGYTF. The CDR3, as DNA: TGCAGTGCTAGTGTTTCGCGGCAGGGTCCGGATGGCTACACCTTC.

This clone occurred a few times. This rearrangement joins TRBV6-5 to TRBJ1-4, with D perhaps matching TRBD1 (5 bases). Trimming removed 4 bases from V and 8 bases from J, with 14 bases in between. Germline V gene lookup returns CDR1 MNHEY and CDR2 SVGAGI. CDR3 length equals 14 residues. This CDR3 reads CASSSGLVGEKLFF. The DNA for the CDR3 is TGTGCCAGCAGTTCAGGGTTGGTTGGGGAAAAACTGTTTTTT.

The CDR3 nucleotides are TGTGCCAGTAGCGGGACAGCCGATACAGACTACACCTTC. It codes for CASSGTADTDYTF. This rearrangement joins TRBV19 to TRBJ1-2; TRBD1 aligns across 7 bases. The V and J ends lost 6 bases and 10 bases, in that order; junction bases with no gene match: 11. Germline V gives CDR1 LNHDA, CDR2 SQIVND (reference sequence). This CDR3 region has 13 residues.

This clone was detected only a few times. The chain employs TRBV7-2 and TRBJ1-4; D is undetermined. The germline V gene has CDR1 SGHTA and CDR2 FQGNSA. Deletions cut 1 base from V and 8 bases from J, with 14 bases between. This CDR3 is built from 15 residues. For the CDR3, the DNA is TGTGCCAGCAGCTTAGTGTTGGCTTCGCCGGAAAAACTGTTTTTT. It translates to CASSLVLASPEKLFF.

V is TRBV7-9 and J is TRBJ2-1; possibly TRBD2 for D (6 bases). Germline values: CDR1 SEHNR, CDR2 FQNEAQ (reference sequence). Trimming cost V 5 bases and J 0 bases, with 14 bases left between them. The length of the CDR3 is 16 residues. The CDR3 coding sequence is TGTGCCAGCAGCCCCCCGGGGCGGGGCTCCTACAATGAGCAGTTCTTC. This encodes CASSPPGRGSYNEQFF. The full variable domain, rest sourced from reference TRBV7-9 and TRBJ2-1, is DTGVSQNPRHKITKRGQNVTFRCDPISEHNRLYWYRQTLGQGPEFLTYFQNEAQLEKSRLLSDRFSAERPKGSFSTLEIQRTEQGDSAMYLCASSPPGRGSYNEQFFGPGTRLTVL.

This chain links TRBV18 with TRBJ2-7, with unresolved D. There are 12 residues in the CDR3. The germline V gene has CDR1 KGHSH and CDR2 LQKENI. The V and J ends lost 4 bases and 5 bases respectively, with 9 bases between them. The CDR3 region has the DNA TGTGCCAGCTCACGGGCCCAGGACGAGCAGTACTTC. Translated: CASSRAQDEQYF.

V usage is TRBV4-3 and J usage is TRBJ1-3; the match to TRBD1 covers 8 bases. The CDR3 is 16 residues long. Trimming at V came to 1 base and at J to 2 bases, leaving 4 bases not matched to a gene. Germline V CDR1 and CDR2: LGHNA, YSLEER. The CDR3 loop is CASSQGGQGTGNTIYF. CDR3 sequence (DNA): TGCGCCAGCAGCCAAGGAGGACAGGGTACTGGAAACACCATATATTTT.

This chain joins TRBV6-5 and TRBJ2-7; TRBD1 agrees at 9 bases. The CDR3 extends over 15 amino acids. With 6 bases clipped from V and 2 bases from J, the junction kept 8 bases outside the gene matches. Germline V gene sequence: CDR1 MNHEY, CDR2 SVGAGI. CDR3 nucleotides: TGTGCCAGCAGACTGGGACAGGGAGGGCCCTACGAGCAGTACTTC. It translates to CASRLGQGGPYEQYF.

This clone has just one count. The chain has TRBV15 and TRBJ2-7; TRBD2 agrees at 7 bases. Germline V gene sequence: CDR1 LNHNV, CDR2 YYDKDF (reference sequence). V dropped 0 bases and J dropped 4; count of bases not matched to a gene: 3. The CDR3 covers 14 residues. The DNA for the CDR3 is TGTGCCACCAGCAGAGATGGGACTAAGTACGAGCAGTACTTC. As protein: CATSRDGTKYEQYF.

This chain links TRBV14 with TRBJ1-2; D gene uncertain. The germline gives CDR1 SGHDN, CDR2 FVKESK. This CDR3 is 15 amino acids long. V was pared by 1 base and J by 3 bases, with 12 bases between. This CDR3 is CASSQGFGSYYGYTF. CDR3 DNA: TGTGCCAGCAGCCAAGGTTTCGGGTCCTACTATGGCTACACCTTC.

This clone was counted only a few times. The rearrangement links TRBV6-2 or TRBV6-3 to TRBJ1-2; 12 bases align to TRBD1. Per germline, CDR1 MNHEY and CDR2 SVGEGT. The J segment lost 7 bases and the V segment lost 2 bases, leaving 5 bases of the junction unmatched. The CDR3 is 15 residues long. The CDR3 nucleotides are TGTGCCAGCAGTTACCACCGGGACAGGGGGCCTGGCTACACCTTC. This gives the protein CASSYHRDRGPGYTF.

The chain couples TRBV5-1 to TRBJ1-1; D gene uncertain. With 4 bases removed from V and 1 base from J, the gap between germline ends came to 8 bases. Germline CDR1 reads SGHRS; CDR2 reads YFSETQ. The CDR3 contains 13 residues. The CDR3 loop reads CASSLNRNTEAFF. CDR3 DNA: TGCGCCAGCAGCCTGAACAGGAACACTGAAGCTTTCTTT.

CDR3 sequence: CSVPGTGKSRESYEQYF. DNA for the CDR3: TGCAGCGTCCCCGGGACAGGGAAGAGCAGGGAGAGCTACGAGCAGTACTTC. This rearrangement joins TRBV29-1 to TRBJ2-7, with 9 bases identical to TRBD1. J gave up 3 bases and V 6 bases, and 18 bases lay outside the gene matches. CDR1 and CDR2 from the germline V gene are SQVTM and ANQGSEA. The CDR3 runs 17 residues.

This clone occurred a few times. The chain has TRBV6-5 and TRBJ1-1, with a weak D call TRBD1 (5 bases). V lost 8 bases to trimming and J lost 4 bases, with 11 bases between them. There are 12 residues in the CDR3. Germline lookup yields CDR1 MNHEY and CDR2 SVGAGI. DNA of the CDR3: TGTGCCAGCCAGGGAGGAAGCACTGAAGCTTTCTTT. It codes for CASQGGSTEAFF.

The rearrangement joins TRBV27 to TRBJ2-5, with a possible D match to TRBD2 (6 bases). Trimming removed 6 bases at V and 1 base at J, with 15 bases between. The CDR3 consists of 15 residues. Per the germline V gene, CDR1 is MNHEY and CDR2 is SMNVEV (reference sequence). CDR3 loop: CASRPLRGIQETQYF. The CDR3 DNA follows: TGTGCCAGCAGGCCCCTCCGGGGGATCCAAGAGACCCAGTACTTC.

The chain couples TRBV3-1 (or the pseudogene TRBV3-2) to TRBJ2-5; weak D call: TRBD2 (6 bases). Trimming took off 0 bases at V and 7 bases at J, with 15 bases between the two ends. CDR1 is LGHDT, CDR2 YNNKEL, per germline (reference sequence). CDR3 length: 15 residues. The CDR3 nucleotides read TGTGCCAGCAGCCAAGATCTAGCCGGGCGGGGGACCCAGTACTTC. Translating gives CASSQDLAGRGTQYF.

This clone was recorded once. V usage is TRBV11-2 and J usage is TRBJ1-1, with D possibly TRBD1 on 5 matching bases. Germline V gene lookup returns CDR1 SGHAT and CDR2 FQNNGV. CDR3 length equals 14 residues. With 3 bases removed from V and 4 bases from J, the gap between germline ends came to 12 bases. CDR3 DNA sequence: TGTGCCAGCAGCTTTCCAGGGCTGGGCACTGAAGCTTTCTTT. This encodes CASSFPGLGTEAFF.

In nucleotides, the CDR3 is TGTGCCAGCAGCTTAGTGGGGGCGGGTGGCTACACCTTC. Encoded protein: CASSLVGAGGYTF. The chain uses TRBV11-2 and TRBJ1-2; D perhaps matches TRBD1 (6 bases). CDR3 length: 13 amino acids. Per germline, CDR1 SGHAT and CDR2 FQNNGV. Trimming cost V 1 base and J 7 bases, with 10 bases left between them.

This sequence joins TRBV4-1 and TRBJ2-7, with a weak D call TRBD1 (6 bases). The CDR3 loop spans 16 amino acids. Trimming stripped 0 bases from V and 3 bases from J, with 15 bases between. The germline CDR1 and CDR2 sequences are MGHRA and YSYEKL. Here the CDR3 DNA reads TGCGCCAGCAGCCAAGACACTTCAGACAGGAACTACGAGCAGTACTTC. This translates into CASSQDTSDRNYEQYF.